These 15 T cell receptor beta chains were all obtained from the same sample, sequenced in a study of blood T cell repertoires in COVID-19. Sequenced by immunoSEQ multiplex PCR; TCRdb stores in-frame clones only, minus some. This table has about 100,000 clones, about 80% appearing once. Sequencing was done on a sample of peripheral blood. The receptors derive from a man in his 70s with active or convalescent COVID-19.

The CDR3 coding sequence is TGTGCCAGCAGTCCCGACGGAGCCCGCGACGAGCAGTACTTC. It translates to CASSPDGARDEQYF. The chain has TRBV25-1 and TRBJ2-7; D call uncertain. Germline values: CDR1 MGHDK, CDR2 SYGVNS. Deletions cut 5 bases from V and 5 bases from J, with 16 bases between. The CDR3 contains 14 residues.

V and J are TRBV27 and TRBJ1-2, with D possibly TRBD1 on 5 matching bases. The CDR3 consists of 14 residues. The germline CDR1 and CDR2 sequences are MNHEY and SMNVEV (reference sequence). V lost 4 bases and J lost 7, with 16 bases in between. The CDR3 bases are TGTGCCAGCAGTTCAACTGGAGGGGACCCTGGCTACACCTTC. Translating it yields CASSSTGGDPGYTF.

V usage is TRBV5-1 and J usage is TRBJ1-1, with 8 bases that match TRBD1. The CDR3 is 16 amino acids. V shed 0 bases and J 0 bases; nucleotides not matched to a gene: 4. The germline CDR1 and CDR2 sequences are SGHRS and YFSETQ. The DNA of the CDR3 is TGCGCCAGCAGCTTGGACAGGGGGGTGGTGAACACTGAAGCTTTCTTT. This encodes CASSLDRGVVNTEAFF.

The V and J genes are TRBV5-4 and TRBJ1-4; D not resolved. The CDR3 length is 15 residues. Trimming removed 1 base at V and 3 bases at J, with 10 bases between. CDR1 is SGHNT, CDR2 YYREEE, per germline (reference sequence). CDR3 in amino acids: CASSLKANPNEKLFF. The CDR3 DNA follows: TGTGCCAGCAGCTTGAAAGCAAACCCTAATGAAAAACTGTTTTTT. Based on the CDR3 plus reference TRBV5-4 and TRBJ1-4, the full variable domain is ETGVTQSPTHLIKTRGQQVTLRCSSQSGHNTVSWYQQALGQGPQFIFQYYREEENGRGNFPPRFSGLQFPNYSSELNVNALELDDSALYLCASSLKANPNEKLFFGSGTQLSVL.

The chain is built from TRBV5-1 and TRBJ2-3, with TRBD2 matching 12 bases. The CDR3 is 17 residues long. Germline V gene sequence: CDR1 SGHRS, CDR2 YFSETQ. V gave up 0 bases and J gave up 5 bases; unmatched junction bases: 7. The chain's CDR3 is CASSLVWTSGEGDTQYF. The DNA for the CDR3 is TGCGCCAGCAGCTTGGTTTGGACTAGCGGGGAGGGAGATACGCAGTATTTT.

The chain has TRBV4-1 and TRBJ1-5, with 7 bases fitting TRBD1. This CDR3 is built from 20 residues. CDR1 is MGHRA and CDR2 is YSYEKL in the germline V gene. The junction had 15 bases not matched to a gene; V was cut back by 0 bases and J by 1 base. CDR3 loop: CASSQEGQGVVLGSNQPQHF. In DNA form, the CDR3 reads TGCGCCAGCAGCCAAGAAGGGCAGGGGGTAGTCTTAGGAAGCAATCAGCCCCAGCATTTT.

J is TRBJ2-4 and V is TRBV7-8, with D possibly matching TRBD2 (6 bases). This CDR3 region has 13 residues. Germline assignment: CDR1 SGHVS and CDR2 FQNEAQ. V was trimmed by 3 bases and J by 6 bases, leaving 9 bases between them. For the CDR3, the DNA is TGTGCCAGCAGCTTCTACGGGGGAAACATTCAGTACTTC. Its protein is CASSFYGGNIQYF.

J is TRBJ2-3 and V is TRBV7-9; 10 bases match TRBD2. This CDR3 contains 16 residues. Germline CDR1 is SEHNR and CDR2 is FQNEAQ (reference sequence). V lost 5 bases, J lost 6 bases, and 11 bases stayed unmatched. The chain's CDR3 is CASSPPQRGGGDTQYF. In nucleotides, the CDR3 is TGTGCCAGCAGCCCCCCCCAGCGGGGGGGCGGGGATACGCAGTATTTT.

The J gene is TRBJ1-1, the V gene TRBV25-1, with 11 bases that match TRBD1. Per germline, CDR1 MGHDK and CDR2 SYGVNS. The V gene end was trimmed by 3 bases and the J gene end by 2 bases; junction bases not matched to a gene: 2. The CDR3 extends over 15 amino acids. The CDR3 region is CASSERTGGNTEAFF. In nucleotides, the CDR3 is TGTGCCAGCAGTGAGAGGACAGGGGGCAACACTGAAGCTTTCTTT. Full variable domain (outside the CDR3, taken from reference TRBV25-1 and TRBJ1-1): EADIYQTPRYLVIGTGKKITLECSQTMGHDKMYWYQQDPGMELHLIHYSYGVNSTEKGDLSSESTVSRIRTEHFPLTLESARPSHTSQYLCASSERTGGNTEAFFGQGTRLTVV.

The chain recombines TRBV7-6 with TRBJ1-1; 9 nucleotides agree with TRBD1. Germline V gene lookup returns CDR1 SGHVS and CDR2 FNYEAQ. This CDR3 contains 16 residues. The J segment lost 4 bases and the V segment lost 5 bases, leaving 11 bases of the junction unmatched. The chain's CDR3 is CASSMGVTGGSTEAFF. CDR3 bases: TGTGCCAGCAGCATGGGGGTTACAGGGGGCAGCACTGAAGCTTTCTTT.

The chain employs TRBV6-5 and TRBJ1-5, with 9 bases that match TRBD1. The CDR3 contains 14 residues. The V gene's germline CDR1 is MNHEY and CDR2 SVGAGI. Germline trimming cut 6 bases from V and 3 bases from J; bases unmatched to any gene: 3. CDR3: CASSRDRDNQPQHF. The CDR3, as DNA: TGTGCCAGCAGCCGGGACAGGGACAATCAGCCCCAGCATTTT.

The gene calls are TRBV30 and TRBJ2-7; 9 positions agree with TRBD1. Trimming at V came to 6 bases and at J to 2 bases, leaving 8 bases not matched to a gene. The CDR3 length is 14 residues. Germline CDR1 and CDR2: GTSNPN and SVGIG (reference sequence). Here the CDR3 DNA reads TGTGCCTGCATTCCGGGACAGGGTCCCTACGAGCAGTACTTC. This translates into CACIPGQGPYEQYF.

The genes are TRBV6-5 and TRBJ2-2; 7 bases align to TRBD1. This CDR3 is built from 15 residues. Germline assignment: CDR1 MNHEY and CDR2 SVGAGI. V lost 8 bases, J lost 4 bases, and 10 bases stayed unmatched. The CDR3: CASGRQGSGTGELFF. In DNA, the CDR3 is TGTGCCAGCGGACGACAGGGCTCGGGCACCGGGGAGCTGTTTTTT.

The CDR3 loop is CASSQAPGPGNTIYF. The CDR3 region has the DNA TGTGCCAGCAGCCAAGCTCCAGGGCCGGGAAACACCATATATTTT. The chain links TRBV4-2 to TRBJ1-3; a possible D gene is TRBD1 (5 bases). The CDR3 contains 15 residues. V was clipped by 1 base and J by 4 bases, with 11 bases between them. Germline CDR1 LGHNA, CDR2 YNFKEQ.

This clone appeared once. CDR3: CASSYVGGIDEQYF. The CDR3 DNA reads as TGTGCCAGCAGTTACGTGGGCGGGATCGACGAGCAGTACTTC. V usage is TRBV6-5 and J usage is TRBJ2-7; possibly TRBD2 for D (6 bases). The germline CDR1 and CDR2 sequences are MNHEY and SVGAGI. The V gene lost 2 bases and the J gene lost 5 bases, with 13 bases spanning the gap. The CDR3 runs 14 residues.